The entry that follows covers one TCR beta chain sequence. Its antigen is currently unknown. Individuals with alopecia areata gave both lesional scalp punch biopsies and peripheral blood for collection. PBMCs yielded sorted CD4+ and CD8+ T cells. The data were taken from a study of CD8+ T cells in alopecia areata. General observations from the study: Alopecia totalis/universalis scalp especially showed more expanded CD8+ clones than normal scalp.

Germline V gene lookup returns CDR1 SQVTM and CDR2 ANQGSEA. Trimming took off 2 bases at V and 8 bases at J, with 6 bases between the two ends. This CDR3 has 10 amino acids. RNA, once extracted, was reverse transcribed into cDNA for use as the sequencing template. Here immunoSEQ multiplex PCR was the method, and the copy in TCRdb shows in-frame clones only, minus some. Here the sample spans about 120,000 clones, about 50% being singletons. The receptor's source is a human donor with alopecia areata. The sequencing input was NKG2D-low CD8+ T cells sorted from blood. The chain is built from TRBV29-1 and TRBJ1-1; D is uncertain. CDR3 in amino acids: CSVELREAFF. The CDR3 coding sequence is TGCAGCGTTGAACTGAGGGAAGCTTTCTTT.